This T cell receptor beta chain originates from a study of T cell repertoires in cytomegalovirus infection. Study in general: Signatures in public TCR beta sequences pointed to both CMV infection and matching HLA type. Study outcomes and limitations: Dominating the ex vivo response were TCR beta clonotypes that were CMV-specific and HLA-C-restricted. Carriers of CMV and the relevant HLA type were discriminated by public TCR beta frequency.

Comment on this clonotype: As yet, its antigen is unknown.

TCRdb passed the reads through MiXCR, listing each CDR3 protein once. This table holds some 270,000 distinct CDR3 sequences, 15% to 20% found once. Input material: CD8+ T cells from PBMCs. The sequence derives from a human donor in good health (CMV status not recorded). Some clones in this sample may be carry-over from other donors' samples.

CDR3 sequence reads: CASSPETSGGPEGAFF. CDR3 DNA sequence: TGTGCCAGCAGTCCCGAGACTAGCGGGGGGCCGGAGGGTGCGTTCTTC. V and J are TRBV12-3 or TRBV12-4 and TRBJ2-1, with 13 positions matching TRBD2. Germline trimming cut 5 bases from V and 15 bases from J; bases unmatched to any gene: 16. The CDR3 loop spans 16 amino acids.